This T cell receptor (beta chain) is from a study of identical twins. There are 16 residues in the CDR3. The J segment lost 7 bases and the V segment lost 0 bases, leaving 8 bases of the junction unmatched. One entry per CDR3 protein results from TCRdb running MiXCR on the 5' RACE reads. Counted here are 450,000 or so distinct CDR3 sequences, 20% to 25% occurring once; the ten biggest clones make up just under 3%. These data were also reused for a study on T cells expressing NK-cell markers. From that paper: Among eight sequenced donors, seven carried HCMV seropositivity while one was seronegative.

Sequencing input: CD4+ T cells sorted from blood. This clonotype was sampled from a woman between 18 and 29 years old in good health. The gene calls are TRBV23-1 and TRBJ2-7; the match to TRBD1 covers 11 bases. Being an ORF, TRBV23-1 has a function that is uncertain. DNA of the CDR3: TGCGCCAGCAGTCAATCGAGAGGACAGGGGGCCGTAGAGCAGTACTTC. Translated: CASSQSRGQGAVEQYF.